Sequencing of this T cell receptor (beta chain) was carried out in a study of blood T cell repertoires in COVID-19. Study at large: PBMCs, B-cell-depleted T cells, or T cells provided the cDNA or gDNA that made up the material.

Participants were aged roughly 18 to 89 years from about 25 US areas. This CDR3 region has 11 residues. With 5 bases removed from V and 4 bases from J, the gap between germline ends came to 6 bases. In germline, CDR1 is SGHVS, CDR2 FQNEAQ. TCRdb keeps only in-frame clones here, not all; method: immunoSEQ multiplex PCR. The data contain roughly 360,000 clones, approximately 90% of them singletons. Sequencing was performed on PBMCs or T cells enriched from blood (not recorded which). This clonotype was sampled from a woman in her twenties or thirties with acute COVID-19. The V gene is TRBV7-8, the J gene TRBJ2-7; D uncertain. CDR3 nucleotide sequence: TGTGCCAGCAGCCCACATTACGAGCAGTACTTC. Its protein product is CASSPHYEQYF. The complete variable domain, with remaining parts taken from reference TRBV7-8 and TRBJ2-7, reads GAGVSQSPRYKVAKRGQDVALRCDPISGHVSLFWYQQALGQGPEFLTYFQNEAQLDKSGLPSDRFFAERPEGSVSTLKIQRTQQEDSAVYLCASSPHYEQYFGPGTRLTVT.